Described below is a single TCR beta chain sequence and its context. Its antigen is as yet unknown. Researchers ran the PCR with 60 Vbeta and 13 Jbeta primers. Original handling: In a later analysis, approximately 80 million unique TCR beta chains included roughly 11 million shared by two or more donors. The method was immunoSEQ multiplex PCR; TCRdb's version includes in-frame clones alone and lacks a portion of them. The V and J calls and clone size are taken from that table; D and trimming were inferred from the DNA. The table includes 200,000 or so clones, around 86% detected once. This specimen belongs to a study of cytomegalovirus exposure and HLA in healthy donors. General observations from the study: Clonal expansion was found to be greater in HLA-associated TCR beta chains than in equally common others in a later analysis.

This CDR3 spans 15 amino acids. Germline V lookup: CDR1 SGHAT, CDR2 FQNNGV. The junction had 2 bases not matched to a gene; V was cut back by 5 bases and J by 2 bases. The source of this sequence is a woman in her forties or fifties in good health and CMV-seropositive. V and J are TRBV11-2 and TRBJ2-1, with 11 bases matching TRBD2. The source material was PBMCs. CDR3 coding DNA: TGTGCCAGCAGCCCGGGACTAGCGGCCTACAATGAGCAGTTCTTC. Its protein is CASSPGLAAYNEQFF.